The rows below give T cell receptor beta chains drawn from one sample of a study of OX40 agonist ivuxolimab in advanced cancers. Sequencing used immunoSEQ multiplex PCR; TCRdb keeps in-frame clones, though not all of them. The data show 70,000 or so clones, around four fifths seen once. The material was CD4+ or CD8+ T cells sorted from blood, obtained in a trial of the OX40 agonist ivuxolimab. The receptor source for this set is an adult with an advanced solid tumor such as melanoma, head and neck, liver or kidney cancer. Each CDR3 is given with its conserved first and last residue. D genes are given only for firm matches. Expanded clones get a size class; other rows say once, few or many, or leave the size out.

size	D	V	J	CDR3	DNA
.	TRBD2	TRBV2	TRBJ2-1	CASSTSGGAHNEQFF	TGTGCCAGCAGTACTAGCGGGGGGGCCCACAATGAGCAGTTCTTC
.	.	TRBV5-6	TRBJ2-3	CASSPGGNTQYF	TGTGCCAGCAGCCCTGGAGGGAATACGCAGTATTTT
.	.	TRBV7-3	TRBJ2-1	CASSSSGDSYNEQFF	TGTGCCAGCAGCTCCTCGGGGGACTCCTACAATGAGCAGTTCTTC
few	.	TRBV5-1	TRBJ2-1	CASSLVGGGAVNEQFF	TGCGCCAGCAGCTTGGTAGGTGGGGGGGCCGTGAATGAGCAGTTCTTC
.	TRBD1	TRBV28	TRBJ1-6	CASSRPRTGMGSPLHF	TGTGCCAGCAGTCGCCCCCGGACAGGGATGGGTTCACCCCTCCACTTT
medium-sized	TRBD2	TRBV5-1	TRBJ2-3	CASSLGASGRLGPDTQYF	TGCGCCAGCAGCTTGGGGGCTAGCGGGAGGTTGGGCCCAGATACGCAGTATTTT
.	TRBD1	TRBV28	TRBJ2-7	CASSSPGTGGPGEQYF	TGTGCCAGCAGTTCCCCCGGGACAGGGGGCCCCGGGGAGCAGTACTTC
.	.	TRBV7-6	TRBJ1-3	CASSLGSTGLGGNTIYF	TGTGCCAGCAGCTTAGGCTCTACAGGGCTAGGAGGAAACACCATATATTTT
few	TRBD1	TRBV19	TRBJ2-3	CASRGQGRDTQYF	TGTGCCAGTAGGGGACAGGGGCGGGATACGCAGTATTTT
.	.	TRBV18	TRBJ2-7	CASSPSTLSYEQYF	TGTGCCAGCTCCCCGTCTACGCTCTCCTACGAGCAGTACTTC
.	TRBD1	TRBV6-1	TRBJ1-5	CASSEYRGQPQHF	TGTGCCAGCAGTGAATACAGGGGACAGCCCCAGCATTTT
.	.	TRBV7-2	TRBJ1-2	CASSLRGEGYTF	TGTGCCAGCAGCTTAAGAGGAGAAGGCTACACCTTC
once	.	TRBV28	TRBJ2-3	CASARTGSTDTQYF	TGTGCCAGCGCGCGCACGGGTAGCACAGATACGCAGTATTTT
.	.	TRBV28	TRBJ2-7	CASSFSPYEQYF	TGTGCCAGCAGTTTTTCGCCCTACGAGCAGTACTTC
once	TRBD1	TRBV7-9	TRBJ1-1	CASSQGQATEAFF	TGTGCCAGCAGCCAAGGACAGGCTACTGAAGCTTTCTTT
.	.	TRBV9	TRBJ1-3	CASSVVQGGPGNTIYF	TGTGCCAGCAGCGTAGTGCAGGGAGGGCCTGGAAACACCATATATTTT